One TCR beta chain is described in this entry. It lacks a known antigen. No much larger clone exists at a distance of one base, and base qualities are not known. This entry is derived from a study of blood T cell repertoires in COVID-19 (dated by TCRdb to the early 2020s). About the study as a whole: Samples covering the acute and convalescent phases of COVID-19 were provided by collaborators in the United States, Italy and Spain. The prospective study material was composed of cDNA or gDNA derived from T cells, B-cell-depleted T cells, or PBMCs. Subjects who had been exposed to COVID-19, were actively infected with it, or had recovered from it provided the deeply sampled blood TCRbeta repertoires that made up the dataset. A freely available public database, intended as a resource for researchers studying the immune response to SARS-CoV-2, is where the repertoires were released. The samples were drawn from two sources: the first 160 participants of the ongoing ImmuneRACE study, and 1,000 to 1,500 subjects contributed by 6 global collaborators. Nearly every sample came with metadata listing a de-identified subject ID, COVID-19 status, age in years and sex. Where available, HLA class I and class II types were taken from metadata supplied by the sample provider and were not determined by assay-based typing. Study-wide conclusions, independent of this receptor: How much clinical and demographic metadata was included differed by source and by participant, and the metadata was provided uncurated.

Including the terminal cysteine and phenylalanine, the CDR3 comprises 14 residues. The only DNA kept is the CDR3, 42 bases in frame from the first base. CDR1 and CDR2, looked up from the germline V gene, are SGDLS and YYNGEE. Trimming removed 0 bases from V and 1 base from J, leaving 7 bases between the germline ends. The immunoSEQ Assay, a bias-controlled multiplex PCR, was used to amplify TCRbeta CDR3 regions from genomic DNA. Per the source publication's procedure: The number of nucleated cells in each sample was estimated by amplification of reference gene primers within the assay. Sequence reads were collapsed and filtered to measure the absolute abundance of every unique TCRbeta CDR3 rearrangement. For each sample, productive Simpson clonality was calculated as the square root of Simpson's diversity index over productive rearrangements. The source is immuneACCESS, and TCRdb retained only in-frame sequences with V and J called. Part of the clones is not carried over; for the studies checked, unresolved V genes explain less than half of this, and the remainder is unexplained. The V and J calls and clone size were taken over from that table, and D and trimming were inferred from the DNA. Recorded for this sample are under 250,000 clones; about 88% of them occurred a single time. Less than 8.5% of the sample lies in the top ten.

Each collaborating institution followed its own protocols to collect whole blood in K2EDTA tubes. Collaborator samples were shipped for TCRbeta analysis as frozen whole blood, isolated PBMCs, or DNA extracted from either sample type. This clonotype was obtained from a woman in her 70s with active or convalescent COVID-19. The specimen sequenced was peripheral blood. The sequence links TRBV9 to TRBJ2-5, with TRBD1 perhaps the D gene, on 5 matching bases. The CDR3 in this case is CASSVGGLQETQYF. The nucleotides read TGTGCCAGCAGCGTAGGGGGCCTCCAAGAGACCCAGTACTTC.